This TCR beta chain is from a study of long-term antiretroviral therapy in people with HIV (dated by TCRdb to the early 2020s). Notes on the research overall: The earliest samples were collected roughly a decade before the 2015 WHO recommendation for immediate ART, at a time when ART was usually postponed until CD4 counts fell. No cross-contamination during QIAcube processing was shown when test extractions of a monoclonal T-cell line were performed alongside about 33 polyclonal samples. Of the roughly 30 participants with HIV, about twelve were female. A retrospective serial study tested whether ART initiation and durable HIV suppression were associated with changes in peripheral blood TRB repertoire composition and diversity. A total of about 200 cryopreserved PBMC samples were contributed to the cohort by 30 adults with confirmed HIV infection, with samples collected serially over a mean of roughly six years (range 1-12). On the study overall, not on this receptor specifically: Owing to limited PBMC availability, only the TCR beta chain was sequenced, without alpha chain pairing. HIV repertoires had narrower CDR3 length ranges than controls, and the network structure suggested an antigen-experienced repertoire that shifted only slightly toward naive after ART. ART initiation was associated with a significant increase in TRB diversity, but diversity stayed significantly below transplant donor controls even after long-term ART. At every time point, the repertoire was dominated by expanded TRB clones first identified before ART initiation, although this dominance fluctuated and, in many PLHIV, declined after ART. Because cell numbers in pre-ART samples were limited, unsorted PBMC were profiled instead of sorted CD4+ and CD8+ T cells. The samples span the years 2004 to 2017, and the ART regimens used at that time may not be as effective as current regimens. No data were available on ART adherence, viral resistance or therapy changes, limiting inferences about post-ART repertoire changes.

To be included, a participant needed at least one PBMC sample from before ART initiation plus at least two post-ART samples. All participants with HIV were treated in the United States of America. Before DNA extraction, cryopreserved samples of roughly 0.95-10 million PBMC were thawed and washed. At the time of the earliest PBMC sample for each participant with HIV, ages ranged from roughly 23 to 60 years. Each participant contributed PBMC samples from 1-4 timepoints before ART initiation and 2-8 timepoints after ART initiation, with a median of 7 samples. Serial HIV viral load, CD4+ T-cell count, ART history and demographic data were obtained for every participant. Genomic DNA was extracted from unsorted PBMC with a Qiagen kit on a QIAcube, processed in batches of 12 samples. The immunoSEQ hsTCRB v3.0 assay was used at survey level resolution to sequence the TRB variable region. A depth of roughly 40,000-55,000 T-cell genomes per sample was targeted for TRB sequencing. TRB libraries were pooled and sequenced on an Illumina MiSeq using a v3 150-cycle kit. Per the source publication's procedure: Repertoire analysis was run in R within a reproducible Nextflow workflow that covered QC, data transformation and analysis. LymphoSeq2, an R package for exploring AIRR-Seq data, was used to implement custom analyses. After excluding a handful of samples that yielded fewer than 5000 total TRB sequences, some 180 HIV repertoires remained for analysis. Among the roughly 180 retained HIV repertoires, fewer than 65 were collected before ART initiation and approximately 130 after ART initiation. Each repertoire was downsampled to 5000 TRB nucleotide sequences, and summary statistics were averaged across 100 downsampling iterations. Only TRB sequences with CDR3 regions of at least seven amino acids were retained for analysis. Two measures captured diversity: a Shannon entropy-derived clonality score and the Gini coefficient. In repertoire networks, the top 5000 CDR3 amino acid sequences were linked whenever an edit distance of one separated two sequences. For TRB CDR3 amino acid sequences, antigen specificity groups and MHC restriction were predicted with GLIPH2. Known CMV, EBV, HIV or tissue antigen associations were flagged by matching CDR3 amino acid sequences against VDJdb and McPAS-TCR. Pre-ART, post-ART and control groups were compared with Wilcoxon signed-rank tests and Holm-Bonferroni correction. In TCRdb, the immuneACCESS table is reduced to in-frame sequences with V and J assigned. These tables do not hold every clone; where another copy was compared, an unresolved V gene accounts for under half, and the others remain unexplained. V, J and clone size reflect that table, while D and trimming were determined from the DNA. This sample holds just over 35,000 clones; approximately 94% were observed only once. 3% to 4.5% of the sample comes from the top ten.

Trimming costs V 1 base and J 0 bases, and their ends lie 10 bases apart. The germline V gene yields SGDLS for CDR1 and YYNGEE for CDR2. The CDR3 goes from the cysteine to the phenylalanine over 16 residues. Solely the CDR3 DNA is kept, with 48 bases framed from the first base. With respect to this clone: Its antigen is not yet known. No base quality information exists; no much larger clone differs at one position.

The clonotype comes from a woman in her forties or fifties with HIV. The sample in question was unsorted PBMCs, obtained 4.1 years after starting antiretroviral therapy. The chain was built from TRBV9 and TRBJ2-2; the D gene remains uncertain. The CDR3 loop reads CASSVLRGANTGELFF. The nucleotides read TGTGCCAGCAGCGTATTGCGCGGCGCGAACACCGGGGAGCTGTTTTTT. Beyond the CDR3, the reference TRBV9 and TRBJ2-2 genes provide the residues; the full variable domain reads: DSGVTQTPKHLITATGQRVTLRCSPRSGDLSVYWYQQSLDQGLQFLIQYYNGEERAKGNILERFSAQQFPDLHSELNLSSLELGDSALYFCASSVLRGANTGELFFGEGSRLTVL.